This T cell receptor beta chain was identified during a study of T cells after yellow fever vaccination. From the 5' RACE reads, TCRdb called clonotypes with MiXCR, one entry per CDR3 protein. Of 100,000 to 150,000 distinct CDR3 sequences in the sample, 5.5% to 8% were seen once. The study, taken as a whole, reports: Most clones from primary vaccination were detected again post-booster (almost 98% CD4, about 85% CD8).

About this clonotype: Its specificity is unknown.

V lost 3 bases and J 5 bases, leaving 16 bases between the germline ends. This CDR3 spans 14 amino acids. Germline lookup yields CDR1 DFQATT and CDR2 SNEGSKA (reference sequence). Sequences were derived from CD4+ T cells sorted from PBMCs, sampled approximately 47 days after the first yellow fever vaccination. The TCR was taken from a man aged 18 to 30 who received the YFV17D yellow fever vaccine. The rearrangement links TRBV20-1 to TRBJ2-5, with TRBD2 as a possible D gene (5 bases). The CDR3, as DNA: TGCAGTGCTAGGTCGGCCCAGCGGCGGGAGACCCAGTACTTC. This translates into CSARSAQRRETQYF.